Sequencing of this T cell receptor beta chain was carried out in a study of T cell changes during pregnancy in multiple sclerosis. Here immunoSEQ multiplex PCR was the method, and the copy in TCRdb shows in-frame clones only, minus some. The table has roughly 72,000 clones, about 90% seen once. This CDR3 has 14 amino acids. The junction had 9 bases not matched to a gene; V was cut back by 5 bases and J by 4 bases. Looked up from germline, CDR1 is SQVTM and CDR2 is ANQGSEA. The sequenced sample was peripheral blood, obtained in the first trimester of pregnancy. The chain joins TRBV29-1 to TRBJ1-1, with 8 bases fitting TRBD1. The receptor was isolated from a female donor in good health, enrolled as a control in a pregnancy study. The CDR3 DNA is TGCAGCGTTTGTCCCCGAACAGGGGGCACTGAAGCTTTCTTT. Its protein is CSVCPRTGGTEAFF.